This TCR beta chain comes out of a study of blood T cell repertoires in COVID-19. This CDR3 is built from 13 residues. V lost 0 bases and J 6 bases, leaving 9 bases between the germline ends. The V gene's germline CDR1 is SGHRS and CDR2 YFSETQ. As handled by the study authors: Nucleated cell number was recorded as an estimate derived from reference gene primer amplification. Measured with immunoSEQ multiplex PCR; TCRdb has only the in-frame clones, and not every one. V, J and clone size derive from that table, while D and trimming were established from the DNA sequence. This sample has about 200,000 clones; 80% to 90% occur once, and the top ten carry 3% to 4%.

Input material: peripheral blood. This TCR was sampled from a man aged 55 to 70 with acute or convalescent COVID-19. The V and J genes are TRBV5-1 and TRBJ1-2; possible D gene TRBD1, 6 bases. The chain's CDR3 is CASSLDRAHGYTF. CDR3 DNA: TGCGCCAGCAGCTTGGACAGGGCGCATGGCTACACCTTC. Drawing the rest from reference TRBV5-1 and TRBJ1-2, the complete variable domain is KAGVTQTPRYLIKTRGQQVTLSCSPISGHRSVSWYQQTPGQGLQFLFEYFSETQRNKGNFPGRFSGRQFSNSRSEMNVSTLELGDSALYLCASSLDRAHGYTFGSGTRLTVV.